A selection of T cell receptor beta chains follows, all from one sample in a study of T-cell memory formation after mild COVID-19. TCRdb analysed the 5' RACE reads with MiXCR anew, one entry per CDR3 protein. The data show more than 400,000 distinct CDR3 sequences, around a sixth seen once. The sequencing input was PBMCs or a T cell subset sorted from them (not recorded which). Receptor source: an adult woman who had mild COVID-19 (a few samples of this study predate the infection). Cell type and time point are not known. CDR3s include the opening cysteine and the closing phenylalanine or tryptophan. Fields, in order: V gene, J gene, D gene, CDR3 protein. The D gene is left open where the match is weak.

>TRBV12-3/TRBV12-4|TRBJ1-6|TRBD1
CASSYTGTANSPLHF
>TRBV5-1|TRBJ2-7|.
CASSLGSGSSYEQYF
>TRBV2|TRBJ2-7|TRBD2
CAISIGTSGGYEQYF
>TRBV3-1|TRBJ2-5|TRBD2
CASSHRGAGGQETQYF
>TRBV5-1|TRBJ2-5|.
CASSLSLEETQYF
>TRBV3-1|TRBJ2-2|TRBD2
CASSQRTSGRGSGELFF
>TRBV5-1|TRBJ2-7|TRBD1
CASSLADRGGSYEQYF
>TRBV18|TRBJ2-1|TRBD1
CASSLDRDNEQFF
>TRBV7-2|TRBJ1-5|.
CASSSGVPGQPQHF
>TRBV20-1|TRBJ1-6|.
CSARNGGEGSPLHF
>TRBV20-1|TRBJ2-7|.
CSARAGLTYEQYF
>TRBV12-3/TRBV12-4|TRBJ2-1|TRBD2
CASSFPTRLAGNNEQFF
>TRBV11-2|TRBJ2-4|.
CASSTLWGKENIQYF
>TRBV5-1|TRBJ1-3|.
CASSWGSGTASGNTIYF
>TRBV7-9|TRBJ2-1|TRBD1
CASSRTGGHEQFF
>TRBV7-2|TRBJ2-7|TRBD2
CASSPPGGSPSEQYF
>TRBV5-1|TRBJ1-5|.
CASSSGLGNQPQHF
>TRBV12-3/TRBV12-4|TRBJ1-1|.
CASSFLSGPRVDTEAFF